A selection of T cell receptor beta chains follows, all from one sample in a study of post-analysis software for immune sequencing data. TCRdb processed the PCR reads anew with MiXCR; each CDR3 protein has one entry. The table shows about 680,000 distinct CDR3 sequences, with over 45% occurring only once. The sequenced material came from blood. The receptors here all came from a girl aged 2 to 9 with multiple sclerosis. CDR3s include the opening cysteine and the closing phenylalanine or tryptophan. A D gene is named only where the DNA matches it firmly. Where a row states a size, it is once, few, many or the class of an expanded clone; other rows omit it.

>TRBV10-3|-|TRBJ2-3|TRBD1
TGTGCCATCAGGGGACAGGGAATTACCCCCACAGATACGCAGTATTTT
CAIRGQGITPTDTQYF
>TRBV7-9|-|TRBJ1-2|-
TGTGCCAGCAGCTTAAGGACAGTAGGCTACACCTTC
CASSLRTVGYTF
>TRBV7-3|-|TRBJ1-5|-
TGTGCCAGCAGCGCGATACAGGGAGGCCAGCCCCAGCATTTT
CASSAIQGGQPQHF
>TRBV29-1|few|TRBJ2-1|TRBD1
TGCAGCCTACAGACAGGGGCAACCAATGAGCAGTTCTTC
CSLQTGATNEQFF
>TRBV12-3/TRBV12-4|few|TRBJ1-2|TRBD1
TGTGCCAGCAGGACGACAGGGAACTATGGCTACACCTTC
CASRTTGNYGYTF
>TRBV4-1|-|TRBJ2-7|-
TGCGCCAGCAGCCAAGAACGGCGGACTGGCGAGCAGTACTTC
CASSQERRTGEQYF
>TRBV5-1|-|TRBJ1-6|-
TGCGCCAGCAGAGACGGAGAGAATTCACCCCTCCACTTT
CASRDGENSPLHF
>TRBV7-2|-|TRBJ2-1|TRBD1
TGTGCCACCAGGGGGCGCGGATACAATGAGCAGTTCTTC
CATRGRGYNEQFF
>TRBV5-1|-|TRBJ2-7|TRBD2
TGCGCCAGCAGCTATCCGGGACTAGCGGGAGAGAGCTCCTACAATGAGCAGTACTTC
CASSYPGLAGESSYNEQYF
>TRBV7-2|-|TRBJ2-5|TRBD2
TGTGCCAGCAGCTTAAGGCGGGGACTAGCCCAGACCCAGTACTTC
CASSLRRGLAQTQYF
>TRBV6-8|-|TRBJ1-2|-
TGTGCCAGCAGTTACGCCAGGGACGGGTATGGCTACACCTTC
CASSYARDGYGYTF
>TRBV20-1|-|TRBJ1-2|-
TGCAGTGCTAACCGACAGGCGAGCTATGGCTACACCTTC
CSANRQASYGYTF
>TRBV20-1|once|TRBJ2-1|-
TGCAGTGCTACTCGAGACGAGCAGTTCTTC
CSATRDEQFF
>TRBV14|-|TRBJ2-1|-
TGTGCCAGCAGCCAAGAGGGGGTTGATGAGCAGTTCTTC
CASSQEGVDEQFF
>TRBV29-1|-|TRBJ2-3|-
TGCAGTGTTGAAGAGGGGGGCGGGAGAGCGTCAGATACGCAGTATTTT
CSVEEGGGRASDTQYF
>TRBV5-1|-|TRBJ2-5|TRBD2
TGCGCCAGCAGCTTGGGTTGGACTAGCGGAAAACAAGAGACCCAGTACTTC
CASSLGWTSGKQETQYF
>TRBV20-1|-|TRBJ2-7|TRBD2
TGCAGTGCGGGGCGGGACTACTACGAGCAGTACTTC
CSAGRDYYEQYF
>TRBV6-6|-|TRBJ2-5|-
TGTGCCAGCAATTGGGACTTCCAAGAGACCCAGTACTTC
CASNWDFQETQYF
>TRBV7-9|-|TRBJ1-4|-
TGTGCCAGCAGCTTAGGCGCCGGGACAACTAATGAAAAACTGTTTTTT
CASSLGAGTTNEKLFF
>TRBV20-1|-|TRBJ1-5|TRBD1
TGCAGTGCTAGAGCCCCGGACAGGCCCAATCAGCCCCAGCATTTT
CSARAPDRPNQPQHF
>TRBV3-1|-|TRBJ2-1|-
TGTGCCAGCAGCCAAGCGTTAACTCCCCAGGAGCAGTTCTTC
CASSQALTPQEQFF
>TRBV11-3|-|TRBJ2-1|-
TGTGCCAGCAGCTCCCCGCGCGAGCAGTTCTTC
CASSSPREQFF
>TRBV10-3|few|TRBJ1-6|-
TGTGCCATCAGTCGAAAGGGGAATTCACCCCTCCACTTT
CAISRKGNSPLHF
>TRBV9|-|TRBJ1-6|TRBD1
TGTGCCAGCGGACAGGGCAAGGGGACACCCCTCCACTTT
CASGQGKGTPLHF
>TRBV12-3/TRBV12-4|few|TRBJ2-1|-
TGTGCCAGCAGTTTAAGGGGGCGGGAGCGCTACAATGAGCAGTTCTTC
CASSLRGRERYNEQFF
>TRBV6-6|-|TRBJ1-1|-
TGTGCCAGCAGTATGACGGTGAACACTGAAGCTTTCTTT
CASSMTVNTEAFF
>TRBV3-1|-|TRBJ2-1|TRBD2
TGTGCCAGCAGCCAAGACGGGGGGGTGGGGAATGAGCAGTTCTTC
CASSQDGGVGNEQFF
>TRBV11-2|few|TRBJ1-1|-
TGTGCCAGCAGCTTGTCGGAGGACACTGAAGCTTTCTTT
CASSLSEDTEAFF
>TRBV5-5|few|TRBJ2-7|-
TGCGCCAGCAGCTCAGGGCCCCATTACGAGCAGTACTTC
CASSSGPHYEQYF
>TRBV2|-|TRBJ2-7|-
TGTGCCAGCAGTGATCGGGCAGGCTCCTACGAGCAGTACTTC
CASSDRAGSYEQYF
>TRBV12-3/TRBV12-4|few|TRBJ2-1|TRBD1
TGTGCCAGCACCTTGGGACAGAGTCTGAATCAGCAGTTCTTC
CASTLGQSLNQQFF
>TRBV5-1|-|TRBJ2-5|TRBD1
TGCGCCAGCAGCTTCGGGACAGGGGGCAAGGTACAAGAGACCCAGTACTTC
CASSFGTGGKVQETQYF